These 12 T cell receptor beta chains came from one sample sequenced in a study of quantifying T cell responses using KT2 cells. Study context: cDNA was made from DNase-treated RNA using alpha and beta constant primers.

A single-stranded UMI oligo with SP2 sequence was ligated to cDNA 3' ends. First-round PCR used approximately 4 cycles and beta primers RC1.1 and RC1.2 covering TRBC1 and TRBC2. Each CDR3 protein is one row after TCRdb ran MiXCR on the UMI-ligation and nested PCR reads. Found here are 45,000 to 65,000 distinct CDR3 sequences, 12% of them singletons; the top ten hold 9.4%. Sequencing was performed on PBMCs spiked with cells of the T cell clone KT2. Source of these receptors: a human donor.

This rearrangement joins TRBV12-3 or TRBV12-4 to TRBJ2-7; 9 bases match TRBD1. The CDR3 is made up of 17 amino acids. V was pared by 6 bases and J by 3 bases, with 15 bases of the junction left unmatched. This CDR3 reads CASSPDPFGTGSYEQYF. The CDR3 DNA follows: TGTGCCAGCAGCCCTGACCCTTTCGGGACAGGGAGCTACGAGCAGTACTTC.

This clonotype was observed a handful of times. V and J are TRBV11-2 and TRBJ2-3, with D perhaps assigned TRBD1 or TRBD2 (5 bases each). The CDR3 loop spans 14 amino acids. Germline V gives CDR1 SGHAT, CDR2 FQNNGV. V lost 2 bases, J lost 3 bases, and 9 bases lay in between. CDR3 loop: CASSLRDVTDTQYF. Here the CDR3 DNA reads TGTGCCAGCAGCTTAAGGGACGTAACAGATACGCAGTATTTT.

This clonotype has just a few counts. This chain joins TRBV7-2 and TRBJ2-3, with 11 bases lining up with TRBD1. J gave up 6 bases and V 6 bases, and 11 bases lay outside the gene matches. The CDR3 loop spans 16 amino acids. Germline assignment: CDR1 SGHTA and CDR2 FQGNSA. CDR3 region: CASRTKPDRGRDTQYF. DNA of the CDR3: TGTGCCAGCAGAACCAAACCGGACAGGGGGCGGGATACGCAGTATTTT.

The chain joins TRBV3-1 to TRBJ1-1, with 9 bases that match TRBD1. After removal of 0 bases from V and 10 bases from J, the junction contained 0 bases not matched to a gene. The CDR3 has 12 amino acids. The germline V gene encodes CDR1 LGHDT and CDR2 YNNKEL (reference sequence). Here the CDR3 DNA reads TGTGCCAGCAGCCAAGAGACAGGGGGAGCTTTCTTT. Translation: CASSQETGGAFF.

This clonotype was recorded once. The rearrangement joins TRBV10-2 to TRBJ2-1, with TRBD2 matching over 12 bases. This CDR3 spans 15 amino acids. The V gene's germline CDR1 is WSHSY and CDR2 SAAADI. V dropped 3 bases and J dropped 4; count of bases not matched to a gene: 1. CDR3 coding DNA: TGCGCCAGCAGTGAAGGGACTAGCGGGTACAATGAGCAGTTCTTC. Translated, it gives CASSEGTSGYNEQFF.

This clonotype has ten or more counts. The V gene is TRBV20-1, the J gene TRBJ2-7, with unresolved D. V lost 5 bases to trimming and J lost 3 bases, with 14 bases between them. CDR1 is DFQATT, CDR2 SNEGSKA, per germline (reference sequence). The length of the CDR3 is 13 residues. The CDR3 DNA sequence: TGCAGTGCTTTAACCCGGACGGTCTACGAGCAGTACTTC. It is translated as CSALTRTVYEQYF.

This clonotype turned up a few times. CDR3 nucleotides: TGTGCCAGCAGCTATGCCGGGACGCACACTGGGGCTTTCTTT. Translation: CASSYAGTHTGAFF. The chain employs TRBV11-2 and TRBJ1-1, with D tentatively TRBD1 (5 bases). This CDR3 comprises 14 residues. V was trimmed by 4 bases and J by 11 bases, leaving 20 bases between them. The germline V gene encodes CDR1 SGHAT and CDR2 FQNNGV.

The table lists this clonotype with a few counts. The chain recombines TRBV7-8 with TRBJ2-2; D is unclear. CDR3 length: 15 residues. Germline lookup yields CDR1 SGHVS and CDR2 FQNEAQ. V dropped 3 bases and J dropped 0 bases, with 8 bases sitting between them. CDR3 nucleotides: TGTGCCAGCAGCTTCCGGGCCGCGAACACCGGGGAGCTGTTTTTT. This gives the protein CASSFRAANTGELFF.

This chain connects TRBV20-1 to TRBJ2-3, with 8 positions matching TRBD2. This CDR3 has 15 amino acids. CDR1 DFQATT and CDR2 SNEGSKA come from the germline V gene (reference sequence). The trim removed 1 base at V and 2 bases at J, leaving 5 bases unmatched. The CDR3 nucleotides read TGCAGTGCTAGAGCGTTAGCGGGGTACACAGATACGCAGTATTTT. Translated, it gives CSARALAGYTDTQYF.

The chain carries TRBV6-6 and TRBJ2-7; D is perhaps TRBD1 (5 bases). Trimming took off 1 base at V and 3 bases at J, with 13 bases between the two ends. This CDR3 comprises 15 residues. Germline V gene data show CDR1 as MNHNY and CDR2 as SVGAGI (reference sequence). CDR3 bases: TGTGCCAGCAGTTACTACGACAGTATCAACTACGAGCAGTACTTC. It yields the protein CASSYYDSINYEQYF.

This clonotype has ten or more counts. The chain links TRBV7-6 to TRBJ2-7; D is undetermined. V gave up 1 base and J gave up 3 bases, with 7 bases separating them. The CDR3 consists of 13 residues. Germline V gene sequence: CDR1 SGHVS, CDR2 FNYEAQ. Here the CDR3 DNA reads TGTGCCAGCAGCTTAGGTAGGAACTACGAGCAGTACTTC. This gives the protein CASSLGRNYEQYF. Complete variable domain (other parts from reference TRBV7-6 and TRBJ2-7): GAGVSQSPRYKVTKRGQDVALRCDPISGHVSLYWYRQALGQGPEFLTYFNYEAQQDKSGLPNDRFSAERPEGSISTLTIQRTEQRDSAMYRCASSLGRNYEQYFGPGTRLTVT.

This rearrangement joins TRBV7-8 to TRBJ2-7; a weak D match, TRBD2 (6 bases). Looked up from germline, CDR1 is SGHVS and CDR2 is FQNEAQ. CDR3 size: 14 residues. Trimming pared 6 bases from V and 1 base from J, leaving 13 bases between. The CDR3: CASRSRRGSYEQYF. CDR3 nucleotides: TGTGCCAGCAGATCCCGGCGGGGTTCCTACGAGCAGTACTTC.